The 28 T cell receptor beta chains given below trace back to one sample, sequenced in a study of identical twins. TCRdb re-derived calls from the 5' RACE reads in MiXCR, one entry per CDR3 protein. The sample includes roughly 690,000 distinct CDR3 sequences, 20% to 25% of them seen just once. The same sample was also used in a study of T cells expressing NK-cell markers.

Sequencing used PBMCs. Receptors originate from a woman aged 18-29 years in good health.

This chain connects TRBV18 to TRBJ1-6, with D possibly matching TRBD1 (5 bases). Germline V gene sequence: CDR1 KGHSH, CDR2 LQKENI. The CDR3 length is 16 residues. V was trimmed by 5 bases and J by 10 bases, leaving 21 bases between them. The chain's CDR3 is CASSTQGGSYYSPLHF. The CDR3, as DNA: TGTGCCAGCTCAACCCAGGGAGGGTCCTACTACTCACCCCTCCACTTT.

The chain links TRBV7-3 to TRBJ2-2; 8 bases line up with TRBD1. After removal of 2 bases from V and 4 bases from J, the junction contained 3 bases not matched to a gene. CDR3 length: 15 amino acids. The germline CDR1 and CDR2 sequences are SGHTA and FQGTGA. This CDR3 is CASSLSTGATGELFF. The DNA for the CDR3 is TGTGCCAGCAGCTTATCGACAGGGGCCACCGGGGAGCTGTTTTTT.

This clonotype was detected only once. The genes are TRBV3-1 and TRBJ2-7; TRBD1 matches 8 bases. V lost 2 bases and J lost 6; bases outside the gene matches: 9. Germline V gene sequence: CDR1 LGHDT, CDR2 YNNKEL (reference sequence). The CDR3 extends over 15 amino acids. The DNA for the CDR3 is TGTGCCAGCAGCCAATTGGGACAGGCGCTCCCCGAGCAGTACTTC. It specifies CASSQLGQALPEQYF.

This clonotype was counted between two and nine times. This chain uses TRBV15 with TRBJ1-2; D not certain. Germline loops: CDR1 LNHNV, CDR2 YYDKDF (reference sequence). The CDR3 has 11 amino acids. The V end lost 2 bases, the J end lost 3 bases, and 1 base lay between the germline ends. Here the CDR3 reads CATSRHYGYTF. The CDR3, as DNA: TGTGCCACCAGCAGACACTATGGCTACACCTTC.

This rearrangement joins TRBV20-1 to TRBJ2-1; 9 bases line up with TRBD2. The CDR3 is 16 amino acids. V was pared by 5 bases and J by 6 bases, with 14 bases of the junction left unmatched. Germline V CDR1 and CDR2: DFQATT, SNEGSKA (reference sequence). The CDR3 is CSALGGTSPFFNEQFF. For the CDR3, the DNA is TGCAGTGCTCTGGGAGGGACTAGCCCGTTTTTCAATGAGCAGTTCTTC.

The chain uses TRBV27 and TRBJ2-7, with D tentatively TRBD1 (6 bases). CDR1 is MNHEY, CDR2 SMNVEV, per germline (reference sequence). The V end was cut by 6 bases, the J end by 7 bases, with 16 bases between. This CDR3 region has 13 residues. CDR3 nucleotides: TGTGCCAGCAGCGCAACAGGGTGGCGGGAGCAGTACTTC. Protein sequence: CASSATGWREQYF.

This clonotype has ten or more counts. J is TRBJ2-1 and V is TRBV9; D unclear. CDR3 length equals 15 residues. Trimming shortened V by 3 bases and J by 0 bases, and 10 bases separated the two germline ends. CDR1 is SGDLS, CDR2 YYNGEE, per germline. The CDR3 region is CASSAELSSYNEQFF. The CDR3 DNA reads TGTGCCAGCAGCGCCGAACTAAGCTCCTACAATGAGCAGTTCTTC.

The rearrangement joins TRBV11-2 to TRBJ2-4, with D possibly called TRBD1 or TRBD2 (5 bases each). Trimming shortened V by 5 bases and J by 8 bases, and 19 bases separated the two germline ends. The CDR3 covers 15 residues. Germline-derived CDR1 and CDR2 are SGHAT and FQNNGV. CDR3 DNA: TGTGCCAGCAGCACCGCCGGGGACCCGGGCGACATTCAGTACTTC. As protein: CASSTAGDPGDIQYF.

This clonotype has only a few counts. The J gene is TRBJ1-5, the V gene TRBV20-1; D not certain. Germline V gene data show CDR1 as DFQATT and CDR2 as SNEGSKA (reference sequence). V dropped 6 bases and J dropped 0 bases, with 12 bases sitting between them. This CDR3 has 14 amino acids. CDR3 coding DNA: TGCAGTGCCCAATGGGCGGATAGCAATCAGCCCCAGCATTTT. Its translation: CSAQWADSNQPQHF.

J is TRBJ2-5 and V is TRBV11-3, with D possibly TRBD2 on 6 matching bases. The germline V gene encodes CDR1 SGHNT and CDR2 YENEEA. The CDR3 is 13 amino acids. V was shortened by 5 bases and J by 4 bases, with 11 bases between the two germline ends. CDR3 protein: CASSTGLLETQYF. As DNA, the CDR3 is TGTGCCAGCAGCACGGGACTTTTAGAGACCCAGTACTTC.

This clonotype has just a few counts. The V call is TRBV9, the J call TRBJ1-1; D remains ambiguous. CDR1 and CDR2 from the germline V gene are SGDLS and YYNGEE. There are 15 residues in the CDR3. V lost 1 base, J lost 6 bases, and 16 bases lay in between. The CDR3 region is CASSVHEGRRAEAFF. The DNA for the CDR3 is TGTGCCAGCAGCGTACATGAGGGAAGGAGAGCTGAAGCTTTCTTT.

This clonotype was seen only a few times. J is TRBJ1-2 and V is TRBV6-1, with D possibly being TRBD1 (5 bases). From germline, CDR1 is MNHNS and CDR2 SASEGT. Trimming stripped 2 bases from V and 6 bases from J, with 13 bases between. This CDR3 is 14 amino acids long. CDR3 loop: CASSERWGRDGYTF. In DNA, the CDR3 is TGTGCCAGCAGTGAAAGGTGGGGCAGGGATGGCTACACCTTC.

This clonotype was counted at least ten times. CDR3 coding DNA: TGTGCCAGCAGCTTATCTAGCGGCCTTTCCCGGGGAGATACGCAGTATTTT. It encodes CASSLSSGLSRGDTQYF. This chain links TRBV7-2 with TRBJ2-3; 7 nucleotides agree with TRBD2. V dropped 2 bases and J dropped 5; count of bases not matched to a gene: 13. The CDR3 consists of 17 residues. CDR1 is SGHTA and CDR2 is FQGNSA in the germline V gene.

This clonotype was detected only a few times. The rearrangement joins TRBV20-1 to TRBJ2-1; TRBD2 is a possible D gene (6 bases). Trimming stripped 3 bases from V and 2 bases from J, with 11 bases between. The CDR3 is 14 amino acids. Germline V gives CDR1 DFQATT, CDR2 SNEGSKA (reference sequence). The CDR3 nucleotides read TGCAGTGCTAGTTCGGGGGAGGCCTACAATGAGCAGTTCTTC. This gives the protein CSASSGEAYNEQFF.

In its sample, this clonotype was seen a few times. The genes are TRBV12-3 or TRBV12-4 and TRBJ1-1; the D gene is possibly TRBD1 (5 bases). The V end was cut by 7 bases, the J end by 5 bases, with 17 bases between. The CDR3 extends over 14 amino acids. CDR3: CASTSSGYVTEAFF. The DNA of the CDR3 is TGTGCCAGCACATCTTCAGGGTACGTTACTGAAGCTTTCTTT.

This clonotype came up a few times. The chain employs TRBV7-9 and TRBJ1-2, with 7 bases that match TRBD1. This CDR3 contains 14 residues. Trimming at V came to 3 bases and at J to 4 bases, leaving 5 bases not matched to a gene. Looked up from germline, CDR1 is SEHNR and CDR2 is FQNEAQ (reference sequence). CDR3 sequence (DNA): TGTGCCAGCAGCTTTGGGGGACAGATCTATGGCTACACCTTC. It yields the protein CASSFGGQIYGYTF.

This chain links TRBV20-1 with TRBJ2-7; possibly TRBD2 for D (5 bases). The V and J ends lost 0 bases and 3 bases respectively, with 9 bases between them. The CDR3 totals 13 residues. Germline-derived CDR1 and CDR2 are DFQATT and SNEGSKA (reference sequence). The CDR3 protein is CSARDLRDYEQYF. The CDR3 DNA follows: TGCAGTGCTAGAGATTTGAGGGACTACGAGCAGTACTTC.

In its sample, this clonotype was seen a few times. Here the CDR3 DNA reads TGTGCCAGCAGCCTGTTCCTAGCGGGAGGCGGCGAGCAGTACTTC. This translates into CASSLFLAGGGEQYF. The chain combines TRBV4-2 with TRBJ2-7; TRBD2 matches at 11 bases. The germline gives CDR1 LGHNA, CDR2 YNFKEQ. The CDR3 totals 15 residues. Trimming at V came to 4 bases and at J to 6 bases, leaving 8 bases not matched to a gene.

The rearrangement joins TRBV10-3 to TRBJ2-1; D gene ambiguous. This CDR3 spans 11 amino acids. With 1 base removed from V and 7 bases from J, the gap between germline ends came to 2 bases. CDR1 and CDR2 from the germline V gene are ENHRY and SYGVKD. CDR3 amino acids: CAISEWNEQFF. DNA of the CDR3: TGTGCCATCAGTGAGTGGAATGAGCAGTTCTTC.

There are a few counts of this clonotype. The J gene is TRBJ2-3, the V gene TRBV5-5; no clear D. V lost 2 bases and J lost 1, with 8 bases in between. The CDR3 contains 14 residues. Germline V CDR1 and CDR2: SGHKS, YYEKEE (reference sequence). This CDR3 is CASSLDQGTDTQYF. DNA of the CDR3: TGTGCCAGCAGCTTAGACCAAGGCACAGATACGCAGTATTTT.

This clonotype came up many times. The chain carries TRBV25-1 and TRBJ2-7; D is unclear. Germline V gene lookup returns CDR1 MGHDK and CDR2 SYGVNS. V was clipped by 4 bases and J by 0 bases, with 10 bases between them. The CDR3 length is 14 residues. CDR3 DNA: TGTGCCAGCAGTGTTACGGAAAGCTCCTACGAGCAGTACTTC. It encodes CASSVTESSYEQYF.

A few counts support this clonotype. This sequence joins TRBV12-3 or TRBV12-4 and TRBJ2-3, with 11 bases that match TRBD2. This CDR3 has 17 amino acids. The V gene end was trimmed by 5 bases and the J gene end by 6 bases; junction bases not matched to a gene: 13. CDR3 DNA sequence: TGTGCCAGCAGTCCCATGGGACTAGCGGCTGAGGGGGATACGCAGTATTTT. Protein: CASSPMGLAAEGDTQYF.

The J gene is TRBJ2-1, the V gene TRBV5-1, with D possibly TRBD1 on 5 matching bases. Germline lookup yields CDR1 SGHRS and CDR2 YFSETQ. CDR3 size: 13 residues. V lost 0 bases and J 10 bases, leaving 11 bases between the germline ends. CDR3 in amino acids: CASSLAQGYEQFF. Written as DNA, the CDR3 is TGCGCCAGCAGCTTGGCCCAGGGATACGAGCAGTTCTTC.

This clonotype has more than one count but fewer than ten. The chain uses TRBV6-1 and TRBJ2-5; tentatively, D is TRBD1 (5 bases). Trimming shortened V by 0 bases and J by 2 bases, and 10 bases separated the two germline ends. CDR1 and CDR2 from the germline V gene are MNHNS and SASEGT. The CDR3 loop spans 15 amino acids. The CDR3 bases are TGTGCCAGCAGTGAAGCGGCCCGGACACAAGAGACCCAGTACTTC. Translated: CASSEAARTQETQYF.

The chain links TRBV20-1 to TRBJ2-1; D is possibly TRBD1 or TRBD2 (6 bases each). The CDR3 spans 15 residues. Germline CDR1 DFQATT, CDR2 SNEGSKA (reference sequence). V dropped 0 bases and J dropped 5 bases, with 14 bases sitting between them. The CDR3 protein is CSAREGASAHNEQFF. CDR3 nucleotides: TGCAGTGCTAGAGAGGGGGCTAGCGCGCACAATGAGCAGTTCTTC.

This clonotype has only a few counts. V gene TRBV20-1 combines with J gene TRBJ1-2, with D unresolved. Per germline, CDR1 DFQATT and CDR2 SNEGSKA (reference sequence). V gave up 0 bases and J gave up 4 bases, with 12 bases separating them. CDR3 size: 14 residues. Here the CDR3 DNA reads TGCAGTGCTAGAGAAACAGCAAGATTCTATGGCTACACCTTC. Its translation: CSARETARFYGYTF.

The chain employs TRBV5-8 and TRBJ2-7; D unresolved. The CDR3 totals 14 residues. CDR1 and CDR2 (germline): SGHTS, YDEGEE. V lost 6 bases to trimming and J lost 0 bases, with 13 bases between them. CDR3 bases: TGTGCCAGCACCCCGGGCCCTTCCTCCTACGAGCAGTACTTC. This gives the protein CASTPGPSSYEQYF.

This rearrangement joins TRBV4-3 to TRBJ2-1; D remains ambiguous. This CDR3 has 13 residues. Germline CDR1 reads LGHNA; CDR2 reads YSLEER. The germline V and J ends were trimmed by 2 bases and 5 bases, with 7 bases remaining between them. In DNA form, the CDR3 reads TGCGCCAGCAGCCAAATTCCGCACAATGAGCAGTTCTTC. Protein: CASSQIPHNEQFF.